The rows below give T cell receptor beta chains drawn from one sample of a study of T-cell memory formation after mild COVID-19. TCRdb ran MiXCR on the 5' RACE reads and lists one entry per CDR3 protein. The sample contains about 310,000 distinct CDR3 sequences, 15% to 20% of which appear only once. Specimen: PBMCs or a T cell subset sorted from them (not recorded which). The receptors here all came from a man younger than 35 who had mild COVID-19 (a few samples of this study predate the infection). Cell type and time point are not known. CDR3s include the opening cysteine and the closing phenylalanine or tryptophan. Each record gives: D gene, clone size, V gene, J gene, CDR3 DNA, CDR3 protein. D genes are given only for firm matches. Clone sizes are given selectively: once, few, many, or a class where the clone is expanded.

>TRBD1|few|TRBV5-8|TRBJ1-5
TGTGCCAGCAGGGAATACAGGGGTGGCAATCAGCCCCAGCATTTT
CASREYRGGNQPQHF
>NA|few|TRBV5-8|TRBJ1-1
TGTGCCAGCAGCTTGACTGAACACAGGGAACTTATGAACACTGAAGCTTTCTTT
CASSLTEHRELMNTEAFF
>NA|few|TRBV7-2|TRBJ2-1
TGTGCCAGCAGCTATGACAGGTTATACAATGAGCAGTTCTTC
CASSYDRLYNEQFF
>NA|NA|TRBV12-3/TRBV12-4|TRBJ1-2
TGTGCCAGCAGTCAGACGAACTATGGCTACACCTTC
CASSQTNYGYTF
>TRBD1|few|TRBV20-1|TRBJ2-4
TGCAGTGCTAGAGACCCGAGCACCGCAGGGGGCATTCAGTACTTC
CSARDPSTAGGIQYF
>NA|NA|TRBV7-9|TRBJ1-5
TGTGCCAGCAGCGAAACCGCGGTTTGCTATAATAATCAGCCCCAGCATTTT
CASSETAVCYNNQPQHF
>TRBD1|NA|TRBV6-2/TRBV6-3|TRBJ1-5
TGTGCCAGCAGTTCCTACGAGGACAGGGGAGTTCAGCCCCAGCATTTT
CASSSYEDRGVQPQHF
>TRBD1|NA|TRBV29-1|TRBJ2-3
TGCAGCGCACAGGGGGCAGATACGCAGTATTTT
CSAQGADTQYF
>NA|few|TRBV20-1|TRBJ1-1
TGCAGTGCTAGAGCTCCAACAGGGCGAGCTTTCTTT
CSARAPTGRAFF
>TRBD2|NA|TRBV5-1|TRBJ2-7
TGCGCCAGCAGCTTGGGCGGGAGCGACGAGCAGTACTTC
CASSLGGSDEQYF
>NA|many|TRBV5-1|TRBJ2-5
TGCGCCAGCAGCTTAGGGACCGACGAAGAGACCCAGTACTTC
CASSLGTDEETQYF
>TRBD1|few|TRBV10-3|TRBJ1-1
TGTGCCATCAGTTGGGACAGGGGGAACACTGAAGCTTTCTTT
CAISWDRGNTEAFF
>TRBD2|NA|TRBV5-1|TRBJ2-5
TGCGCCAGCCAGAGAGGGACTAGCGGGGGACTCGGTCAAGAGACCCAGTACTTC
CASQRGTSGGLGQETQYF
>NA|NA|TRBV7-6|TRBJ2-2
TGTGCCAGCAGCCCAGGGGTAGCGACTAACACCGGGGAGCTGTTTTTT
CASSPGVATNTGELFF
>NA|NA|TRBV19|TRBJ2-1
TGTGCCTCAGAGGACAGAATTAATGAGCAGTTCTTC
CASEDRINEQFF
>NA|many|TRBV5-1|TRBJ2-6
TGCGCCAGCAGCCCCCTAAACGGGGCCAACGTCCTGACTTTC
CASSPLNGANVLTF
>TRBD1|few|TRBV12-3/TRBV12-4|TRBJ1-2
TGTGCCAGCAGTACACAGGGGATAGCCTATGGCTACACCTTC
CASSTQGIAYGYTF
>TRBD2|NA|TRBV20-1|TRBJ2-7
TGCAGTGCTAGGGACGGGGGGGCTCTAGGGTTC
CSARDGGALGF
>TRBD1|NA|TRBV29-1|TRBJ1-2
TGCAGCGTTGAAAGGACAGGGTTATTTAACTATGGCTACACCTTC
CSVERTGLFNYGYTF
>TRBD2|few|TRBV20-1|TRBJ2-3
TGCAGTGAAAGAGGACTAGCGGGGATAGCCCTAGGGGCAGATACGCAGTATTTT
CSERGLAGIALGADTQYF
>NA|NA|TRBV20-1|TRBJ1-6
TGCAGTGCTACCGCCGGGACGGGAGATTCACCCCTCCACTTT
CSATAGTGDSPLHF
>TRBD2|NA|TRBV6-4|TRBJ2-5
TGTGCCAGCAGTGACTCCGAGCGGGGGGGCCAAGAGACCCAGTACTTC
CASSDSERGGQETQYF
>NA|few|TRBV6-2/TRBV6-3|TRBJ1-5
TGTGCCAGCAACGAACAGCCCAGGCAGCCCCAGCATTTT
CASNEQPRQPQHF
>NA|NA|TRBV20-1|TRBJ1-3
TGCAGTGCTCCAGGGGAAAACACCATATATTTT
CSAPGENTIYF
>NA|NA|TRBV20-1|TRBJ1-2
TGCAGTGCCGGTACCGCGGCCAACTATGGCTACACCTTC
CSAGTAANYGYTF
>TRBD1|NA|TRBV5-1|TRBJ1-3
TGCGCCAGCAGCTCAGTTGGACAGGGTGGAAACACCATATATTTT
CASSSVGQGGNTIYF
>NA|NA|TRBV3-1|TRBJ2-3
TGTGCCAGCAGCCACAGCTTAGATACGCAGTATTTT
CASSHSLDTQYF
>TRBD1|few|TRBV4-3|TRBJ2-1
TGCGCCAGCAGCCAAGATGGGACAGGGGCTGTTGAGCAGTTCTTC
CASSQDGTGAVEQFF
>NA|few|TRBV6-2/TRBV6-3|TRBJ2-1
TGTGCCAGCAGTCGAGCGAATAACAATGAGCAGTTCTTC
CASSRANNNEQFF
>NA|NA|TRBV12-3/TRBV12-4|TRBJ2-3
TGTGCCAGCAGTAGAAGGGAAGATACGCAGTATTTT
CASSRREDTQYF
>NA|few|TRBV6-5|TRBJ2-2
TGTGCCAGCAGTTACTCGTGGGGCCTATCGAACACCGGGGAGCTGTTTTTT
CASSYSWGLSNTGELFF
>NA|NA|TRBV9|TRBJ1-6
TGTGCCAGCAGCGTTTTAGGGCAGAATTCACCCCTCCACTTT
CASSVLGQNSPLHF
>NA|NA|TRBV6-2/TRBV6-3|TRBJ1-5
TGTGCCAGCAGTTACGGTCAGGGCGGCAATCAGCCCCAGCATTTT
CASSYGQGGNQPQHF
>NA|many|TRBV5-1|TRBJ2-3
TGCGCCAGCAGCTTGGCCGGCCTGGTCCCAGATACGCAGTATTTT
CASSLAGLVPDTQYF
>TRBD2|many|TRBV20-1|TRBJ2-3
TGCAGTGCTCATTCTGCGGGGGGAGGAACAGATACGCAGTATTTT
CSAHSAGGGTDTQYF
>NA|NA|TRBV7-2|TRBJ1-5
TGTGCCAGCAGCCTAAAACCATCCCAGCCCCAGCATTTT
CASSLKPSQPQHF
>NA|NA|TRBV12-3/TRBV12-4|TRBJ1-1
TGTGCCAGCAGTCACCTGACAGGAAGCACTGAAGCTTTCTTT
CASSHLTGSTEAFF
>TRBD1|few|TRBV10-3|TRBJ1-6
TGTGCCACCACAGGGGGGGAAAATTCACCCCTCCACTTT
CATTGGENSPLHF
>NA|NA|TRBV18|TRBJ2-3
TGTGCCAGCTCAGTTGGAACAGGGGACTCCGGCACAGATACGCAGTATTTT
CASSVGTGDSGTDTQYF
>NA|few|TRBV12-3/TRBV12-4|TRBJ2-3
TGTGCCAGCAGACTAGGACAGCTTAGTAGCACAGATACGCAGTATTTT
CASRLGQLSSTDTQYF
>TRBD2|few|TRBV20-1|TRBJ2-5
TGCAGTGCGACCGGGACTACGTACCAAGAGACCCAGTACTTC
CSATGTTYQETQYF
>TRBD1|NA|TRBV3-1|TRBJ2-7
TGTGCCAGCAGCCAAGCCAAACCGGGACAGGCCTACGAGCAGTACTTC
CASSQAKPGQAYEQYF
>NA|NA|TRBV18|TRBJ1-2
TGTGCCAGCTCACCTGTAGACCCGCTAGTTGGCGGCTACACCTTC
CASSPVDPLVGGYTF
>NA|NA|TRBV11-2|TRBJ2-2
TGTGCCAGCAGAGCCGGGACTTGGGACACCGGGGAGCTGTTTTTT
CASRAGTWDTGELFF
>TRBD1|few|TRBV9|TRBJ2-7
TGTGCCAGCAGCGGTGCCCCGACAGGGGGAAATCGGGAGCAGTACTTC
CASSGAPTGGNREQYF
>NA|few|TRBV5-5|TRBJ1-5
TGTGCCAGCAGCTTGCACAGGGCCAATCAGCCCCAGCATTTT
CASSLHRANQPQHF
>NA|NA|TRBV4-2|TRBJ2-3
TGTGCCAGCAGCCAAGAGGGGCGGATAGATACGCAGTATTTT
CASSQEGRIDTQYF
>TRBD2|NA|TRBV27|TRBJ2-7
TGTGCCAGCAGGCCTCAGCGGGGGGGAAGCTACGAGCAGTACTTC
CASRPQRGGSYEQYF
>NA|NA|TRBV4-3|TRBJ1-4
TGCGCCAGCAGCCAAGATTTGGGGTTGAATGAAAAACTGTTTTTT
CASSQDLGLNEKLFF
>TRBD1|NA|TRBV4-1|TRBJ1-1
TGCGCCAGCAGCCAAGAGCCGGGACAGGGGGTTCGGGCTTTCTTT
CASSQEPGQGVRAFF
>NA|NA|TRBV11-3|TRBJ2-3
TGTGCCAGCAGTATCACCCGGGACTCGGATACGCAGTATTTT
CASSITRDSDTQYF
>TRBD1|NA|TRBV4-1|TRBJ1-1
TGCGCCAGCAGCCGGTCCGGGACAGCCCCTGAAGCTTTCTTT
CASSRSGTAPEAFF
>TRBD1|few|TRBV30|TRBJ2-7
TGTGCCTGGAGTGGGTGGGACAGGGGCTCCTACGAGCAGTACTTC
CAWSGWDRGSYEQYF
>NA|few|TRBV12-5|TRBJ1-5
TGTGCTAGTGCTCAACATAGCAATCAGCCCCAGCATTTT
CASAQHSNQPQHF
>NA|NA|TRBV7-9|TRBJ1-4
TGTGCCAGCAGCTCCCCTTCCAGGGGCGATGAAAAACTGTTTTTT
CASSSPSRGDEKLFF